These 14 T cell receptor beta chains share one sample of origin, sequenced in a study of blood T cell repertoires in COVID-19. This table comes from immunoSEQ multiplex PCR, and its TCRdb copy is limited to in-frame clones, with some not included. The sample records approximately 120,000 clones, about 83% being singletons. Sequenced input: peripheral blood. These receptors were obtained from a human donor in a cohort sampled during active COVID-19.

V usage is TRBV9 and J usage is TRBJ2-2; no clear D. CDR1 and CDR2 from the germline V gene are SGDLS and YYNGEE. V gave up 3 bases and J gave up 3 bases, with 6 bases separating them. The CDR3 loop spans 13 amino acids. In nucleotides, the CDR3 is TGTGCCAGCAGCGCACAGCACACCGGGGAGCTGTTTTTT. Its translation: CASSAQHTGELFF. Variable domain in full (rest from reference TRBV9 and TRBJ2-2): DSGVTQTPKHLITATGQRVTLRCSPRSGDLSVYWYQQSLDQGLQFLIQYYNGEERAKGNILERFSAQQFPDLHSELNLSSLELGDSALYFCASSAQHTGELFFGEGSRLTVL.

The J gene is TRBJ2-2, the V gene TRBV7-2; TRBD2 aligns across 9 bases. The germline gives CDR1 SGHTA, CDR2 FQGNSA. CDR3 size: 16 residues. V shed 4 bases, J shed 0 bases, and the junction held 3 bases outside the gene matches. CDR3 in amino acids: CASSSRLAANTGELFF. CDR3 in DNA: TGTGCCAGCAGCTCGAGACTAGCGGCGAACACCGGGGAGCTGTTTTTT.

The chain recombines TRBV28 with TRBJ1-2; unclear D gene. Germline-derived CDR1 and CDR2 are MDHEN and SYDVKM. The CDR3 has 12 residues. With 6 bases removed from V and 6 bases from J, the gap between germline ends came to 11 bases. The chain's CDR3 is CASRAGMDGYTF. The CDR3 coding sequence is TGTGCCAGCAGGGCGGGGATGGATGGCTACACCTTC.

This chain connects TRBV5-4 to TRBJ1-2, with 7 bases matching TRBD1. This CDR3 has 14 residues. From germline, CDR1 is SGHNT and CDR2 YYREEE (reference sequence). V shed 3 bases, J shed 4 bases, and the junction held 6 bases outside the gene matches. CDR3 DNA sequence: TGTGCCAGCAGCTCCCGGACAGGCGCCTATGGCTACACCTTC. Translating it yields CASSSRTGAYGYTF.

CDR3: CASSWVQTSSYNSPLHF. The CDR3, as DNA: TGTGCCAGCAGTTGGGTCCAGACAAGCTCCTATAATTCACCCCTCCACTTT. V and J are TRBV28 and TRBJ1-6, with D hard to call. Trimming cost V 4 bases and J 0 bases, with 13 bases left between them. Germline CDR1 MDHEN, CDR2 SYDVKM. The CDR3 sequence is 17 residues long.

This chain links TRBV3-1 (or the pseudogene TRBV3-2) with TRBJ2-7, with 12 nucleotides matching TRBD2. Looked up from germline, CDR1 is LGHDT and CDR2 is YNNKEL (reference sequence). V lost 1 base to trimming and J lost 5 bases; unmatched junction nucleotides: 9. The CDR3 runs 17 residues. The CDR3 nucleotides read TGTGCCAGCAGCCAAGTTAGCTCCCGACTAGCGGGAGACGAGCAGTACTTC. Translating gives CASSQVSSRLAGDEQYF.

This sequence joins TRBV15 and TRBJ1-1; D remains ambiguous. V was trimmed by 1 base and J by 2 bases, leaving 11 bases between them. The CDR3 has 15 residues. The germline CDR1 and CDR2 sequences are LNHNV and YYDKDF (reference sequence). The DNA of the CDR3 is TGTGCCACCAGCAGAGGTGGAGCAAGCAACACTGAAGCTTTCTTT. Its protein product is CATSRGGASNTEAFF.

The rearrangement joins TRBV10-1 to TRBJ1-2; the D gene is possibly TRBD1 (5 bases). Germline loops: CDR1 WNHNN, CDR2 SYGVQD (reference sequence). V shed 6 bases and J shed 5 bases, with 16 bases lying between them. The CDR3 length is 14 residues. The CDR3 loop is CASRDIRRLYGYTF. The CDR3 nucleotides are TGCGCCAGCAGGGACATAAGACGCCTATATGGCTACACCTTC.

The V gene is TRBV18, the J gene TRBJ2-4; no definite D call. V lost 5 bases, J lost 8 bases, and 13 bases lay in between. This CDR3 has 13 amino acids. Germline loops: CDR1 KGHSH, CDR2 LQKENI. The CDR3 region has the DNA TGTGCCAGCTCATCGTGGGCCCAAGACATTCAGTACTTC. Its translation is CASSSWAQDIQYF.

This chain uses TRBV7-9 with TRBJ2-2; 10 nucleotides align to TRBD2. CDR3 length: 15 residues. V dropped 6 bases and J dropped 5; count of bases not matched to a gene: 6. The germline CDR1 and CDR2 sequences are SEHNR and FQNEAQ (reference sequence). The DNA for the CDR3 is TGTGCCAGCAGTCTAGCGGGAGTGACAACCGGGGAGCTGTTTTTT. Protein product: CASSLAGVTTGELFF.

This clone appeared once. The chain links TRBV11-1 to TRBJ1-2, with D possibly TRBD1 on 6 matching bases. The CDR3 has 14 residues. With 2 bases removed from V and 2 bases from J, the gap between germline ends came to 9 bases. Germline loops: CDR1 SGHAT, CDR2 FQDESV (reference sequence). CDR3 protein: CASSLNRVNYGYTF. The DNA for the CDR3 is TGTGCCAGCAGCTTAAACAGGGTGAACTATGGCTACACCTTC.

V gene TRBV6-6 combines with J gene TRBJ2-7; possibly TRBD1 for D (6 bases). This CDR3 comprises 16 residues. CDR1 and CDR2 from the germline V gene are MNHNY and SVGAGI (reference sequence). Trimming removed 7 bases from V and 0 bases from J, with 19 bases in between. CDR3 sequence reads: CASKPSGTRSSYEQYF. DNA for the CDR3: TGTGCCAGCAAACCATCCGGGACACGGAGCTCCTACGAGCAGTACTTC.

The chain carries TRBV6-5 and TRBJ2-2; TRBD1 matches at 7 bases. Trimming cost V 6 bases and J 1 base; bases outside gene matches: 5. CDR1 is MNHEY, CDR2 SVGAGI, per germline. The CDR3 runs 15 residues. The chain's CDR3 is CASSRQGGNTGELFF. In nucleotides, the CDR3 is TGTGCCAGCAGCCGACAGGGTGGGAACACCGGGGAGCTGTTTTTT.

V and J are TRBV5-8 and TRBJ2-6; TRBD1 agrees at 8 bases. CDR3 length equals 18 residues. The V gene's germline CDR1 is SGHTS and CDR2 YDEGEE. The ends lost 3 bases at V and 4 bases at J; junction bases unmatched: 12. CDR3 DNA: TGTGCCAGCAGCTCCTGGACAGGGAAAGGGACAGGGGCCAACGTCCTGACTTTC. As protein: CASSSWTGKGTGANVLTF.